Listed below are T cell receptor beta chains from one sample, sequenced in a study of blood T cells in healthy people across ages. TCRdb redid the calling of the 5' RACE reads with MiXCR, one entry per CDR3 protein. The sample yields about 760,000 distinct CDR3 sequences, roughly 25% seen once. These records were also assigned to another study, of T cells of mothers and their children.

Input material: blood. These receptors originate from a boy between 5 and 17 years old in good health. CDR3s include the opening cysteine and the closing phenylalanine or tryptophan. The size entry is marked missing in some rows and otherwise reads once, few, many or a size class.

v_call | clone_size | cdr3_aa
TRBV15 | . | CATSEDSITDTQYF
TRBV28 | few | CASSSQGTQSDTQYF
TRBV5-4 | . | CASSLGVLAGGGETQYF
TRBV29-1 | . | CSARDYPNEQFF
TRBV6-1 | . | CASMATGIDVEQYF
TRBV21-1 | few | CAAFTPQKLFF
TRBV3-1 | . | CASSQETGTETQYF
TRBV4-3 | few | CASSQDVRTDTQYF
TRBV7-2 | many | CASSFPYNEQFF
TRBV21-1 | few | CASSKARVAANNEQFF
TRBV6-6 | . | CASRTSETETQYF
TRBV2 | . | CASSEAGNEQFF
TRBV29-1 | . | CSVRTGNSYEQYF
TRBV5-1 | . | CASSLDRGNNEQFF
TRBV6-1 | . | CASSRQGLWAYNEQFF
TRBV28 | . | CASSRDRESNQPQHF
TRBV13 | . | CASSFRQPMNTEAFF
TRBV2 | . | CAKATKNIQYF
TRBV7-2 | . | CASRSSGRLSHEEQFF
TRBV20-1 | few | CSASRLWASGGTDTQYF
TRBV12-3/TRBV12-4 | many | CASSLVECREGLCEQYF
TRBV5-1 | few | CASGETLSAETQYF
TRBV29-1 | once | CSGSRVSSDTQYF
TRBV28 | . | CASSLEGENGYVLNEKLFF
TRBV29-1 | . | CSVVGLPHEQFF
TRBV5-6 | few | CASSLTDKANYGYTF
TRBV19 | . | CASSVDRDFRTNEKLFF
TRBV21-1 | . | CARPGTVLAKNIQYF
TRBV7-2 | . | CASSYQQGVGYEQYF
TRBV3-1 | . | CASSSTSRGEQFF
TRBV29-1 | . | CSAKPGLAAQYF
TRBV11-2 | . | CASSSPRGFYEQYF
TRBV28 | few | CASSLLAGGPGEQFF
TRBV6-5 | few | CASRNRDRANYGYTF
TRBV29-1 | . | CSVITNTEAFF
TRBV18 | many | CASSPTAGQETQYF
TRBV4-3 | . | CASSQAAFSGNTIYF
TRBV12-5 | few | CASGLETSPQFF
TRBV5-1 | few | CASSRGTARELPYEQYF
TRBV12-3/TRBV12-4 | few | CASSLIVGSEQYF
TRBV3-1 | few | CASSFDLYQETQYF
TRBV24-1 | . | CATSDVGGGAADTQYF
TRBV7-9 | few | CASVGQGHYGYTF
TRBV27 | few | CASSLSVWGRETQYF
TRBV24-1 | once | CATSGQPGTEETQYF
TRBV5-1 | many | CASSLAVGEGIQYF
TRBV20-1 | . | CSATSGGVPPYEQYF
TRBV6-2/TRBV6-3 | . | CASSYPDRVPGETQYF
TRBV29-1 | . | CSVEDRFISGANVLTF